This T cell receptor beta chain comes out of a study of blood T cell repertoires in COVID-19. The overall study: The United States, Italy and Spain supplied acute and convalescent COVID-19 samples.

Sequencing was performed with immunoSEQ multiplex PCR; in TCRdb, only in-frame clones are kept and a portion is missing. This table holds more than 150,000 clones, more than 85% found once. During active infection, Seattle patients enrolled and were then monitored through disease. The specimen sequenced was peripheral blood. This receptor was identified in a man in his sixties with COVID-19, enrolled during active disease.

The CDR3 reads CSVGGQGGEKLFF. In nucleotides, the CDR3 is TGCAGCGTCGGGGGACAGGGGGGCGAAAAACTGTTTTTT. The J gene is TRBJ1-4, the V gene TRBV29-1; TRBD1 matches 11 bases. This CDR3 is 13 amino acids long. After removal of 6 bases from V and 8 bases from J, the junction contained 5 bases not matched to a gene. Germline V gene data show CDR1 as SQVTM and CDR2 as ANQGSEA.